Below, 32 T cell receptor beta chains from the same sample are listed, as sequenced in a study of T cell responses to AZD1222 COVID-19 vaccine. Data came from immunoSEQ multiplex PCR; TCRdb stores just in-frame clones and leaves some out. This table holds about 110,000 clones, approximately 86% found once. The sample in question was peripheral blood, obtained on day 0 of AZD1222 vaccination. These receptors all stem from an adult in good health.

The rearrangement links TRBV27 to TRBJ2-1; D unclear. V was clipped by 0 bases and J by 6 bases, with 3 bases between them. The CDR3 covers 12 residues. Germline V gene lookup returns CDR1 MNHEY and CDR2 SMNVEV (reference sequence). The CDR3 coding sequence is TGTGCCAGCAGTTTATCGGGCAATGAGCAGTTCTTC. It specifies CASSLSGNEQFF.

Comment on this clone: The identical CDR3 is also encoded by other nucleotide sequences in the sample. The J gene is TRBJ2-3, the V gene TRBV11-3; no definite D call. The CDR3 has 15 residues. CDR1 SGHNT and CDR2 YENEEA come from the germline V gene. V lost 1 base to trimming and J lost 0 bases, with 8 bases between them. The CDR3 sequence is CASSLGGYSTDTQYF. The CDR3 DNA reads TGTGCCAGCAGCTTAGGGGGATACAGCACAGATACGCAGTATTTT.

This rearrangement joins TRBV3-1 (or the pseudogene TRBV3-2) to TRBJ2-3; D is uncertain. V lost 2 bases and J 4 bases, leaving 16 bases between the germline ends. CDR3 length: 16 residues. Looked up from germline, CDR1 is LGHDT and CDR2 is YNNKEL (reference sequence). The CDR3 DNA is TGTGCCAGCAGCCAACGCGCTAGGGCCGTTTCAGATACGCAGTATTTT. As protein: CASSQRARAVSDTQYF.

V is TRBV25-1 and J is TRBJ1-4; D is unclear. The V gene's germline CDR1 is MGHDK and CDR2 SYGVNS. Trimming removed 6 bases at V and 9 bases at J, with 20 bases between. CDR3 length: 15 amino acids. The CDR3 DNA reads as TGTGCCAGCAGCCCCGGGTCTGTATCCAGGCAAAAACTGTTTTTT. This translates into CASSPGSVSRQKLFF.

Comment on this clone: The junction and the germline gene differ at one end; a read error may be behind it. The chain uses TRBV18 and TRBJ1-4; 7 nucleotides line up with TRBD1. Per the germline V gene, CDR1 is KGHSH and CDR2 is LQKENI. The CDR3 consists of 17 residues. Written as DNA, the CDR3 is TGTGCCAGCTCACAGGGACAGAATGGGATAGCAGGTGAAACACTGTTTTTT. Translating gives CASSQGQNGIAGETLFF.

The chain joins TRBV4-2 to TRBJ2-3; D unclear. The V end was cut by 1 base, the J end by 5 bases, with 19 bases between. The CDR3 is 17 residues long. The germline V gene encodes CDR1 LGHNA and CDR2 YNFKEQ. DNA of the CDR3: TGTGCCAGCAGCCAAGGAGGCTCTAGTTCACTCAGAGATACGCAGTATTTT. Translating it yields CASSQGGSSSLRDTQYF.

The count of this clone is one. The CDR3, as DNA: TGTGCCAGCAGTTTAGGGCACTCGGAGACCCAGTACTTC. Residues: CASSLGHSETQYF. V is TRBV12-3 or TRBV12-4 and J is TRBJ2-5; unclear D gene. V lost 1 base, J lost 5 bases, and 8 bases lay in between. The CDR3 consists of 13 residues.

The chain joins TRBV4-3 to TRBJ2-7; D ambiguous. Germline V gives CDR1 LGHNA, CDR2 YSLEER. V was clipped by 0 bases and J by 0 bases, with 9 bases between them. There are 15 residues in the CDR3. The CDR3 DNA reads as TGCGCCAGCAGCCAAGATCGGGTTAGCTCCTACGAGCAGTACTTC. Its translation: CASSQDRVSSYEQYF.

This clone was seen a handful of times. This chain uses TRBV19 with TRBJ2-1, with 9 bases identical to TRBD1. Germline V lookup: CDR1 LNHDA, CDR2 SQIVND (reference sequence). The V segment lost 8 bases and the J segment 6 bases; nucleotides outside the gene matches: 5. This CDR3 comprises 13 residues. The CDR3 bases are TGTGCCAGTGCCGGGACAGGGTTCAATGAGCAGTTCTTC. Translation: CASAGTGFNEQFF.

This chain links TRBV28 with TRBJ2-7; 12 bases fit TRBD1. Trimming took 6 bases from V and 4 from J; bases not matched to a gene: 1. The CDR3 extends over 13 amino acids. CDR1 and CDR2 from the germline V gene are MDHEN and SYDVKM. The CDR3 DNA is TGTGCCAGCAGGGGACAGGGGGCTTACGAGCAGTACTTC. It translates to CASRGQGAYEQYF.

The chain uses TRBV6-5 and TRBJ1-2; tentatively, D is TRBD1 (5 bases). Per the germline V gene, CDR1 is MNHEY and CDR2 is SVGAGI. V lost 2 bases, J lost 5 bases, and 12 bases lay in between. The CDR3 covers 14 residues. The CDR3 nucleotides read TGTGCCAGCAGTTACGGTGGGACGTTGTATGGCTACACCTTC. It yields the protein CASSYGGTLYGYTF.

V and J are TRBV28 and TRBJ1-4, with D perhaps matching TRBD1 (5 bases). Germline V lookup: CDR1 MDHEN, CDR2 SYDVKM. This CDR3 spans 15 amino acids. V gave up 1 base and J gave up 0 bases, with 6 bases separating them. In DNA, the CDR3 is TGTGCCAGCAGTTTATCGGGGGCAACTAATGAAAAACTGTTTTTT. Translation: CASSLSGATNEKLFF.

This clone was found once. The CDR3 spells CAWSGGSYNEQFF. The DNA for the CDR3 is TGTGCCTGGAGTGGGGGTTCCTACAATGAGCAGTTCTTC. The chain uses TRBV30 and TRBJ2-1; no clear D. V lost 1 base to trimming and J lost 1 base, with 5 bases between them. Germline CDR1 and CDR2: GTSNPN and SVGIG (reference sequence). CDR3 length: 13 amino acids.

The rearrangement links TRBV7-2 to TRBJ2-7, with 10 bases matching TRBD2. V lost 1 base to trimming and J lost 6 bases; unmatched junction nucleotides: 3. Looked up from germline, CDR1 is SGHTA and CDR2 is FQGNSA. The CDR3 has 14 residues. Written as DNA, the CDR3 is TGTGCCAGCAGCTTAGGGCGGACTAGCGGCGAGCAGTACTTC. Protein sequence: CASSLGRTSGEQYF.

The CDR3 region has the DNA TGTGCCAGCTCACTATCTCGGGACGTAGCTAACTATGGCTACACCTTC. This encodes CASSLSRDVANYGYTF. The chain is built from TRBV18 and TRBJ1-2; D is perhaps TRBD1 (5 bases). Trimming shortened V by 4 bases and J by 0 bases, and 15 bases separated the two germline ends. The CDR3 runs 16 residues. CDR1 and CDR2 from the germline V gene are KGHSH and LQKENI.

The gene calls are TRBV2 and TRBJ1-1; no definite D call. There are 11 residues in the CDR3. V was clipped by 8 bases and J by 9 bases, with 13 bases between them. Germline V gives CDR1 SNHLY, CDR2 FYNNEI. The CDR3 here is CASGDSPQAFF. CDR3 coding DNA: TGTGCCAGCGGAGATTCCCCCCAAGCTTTCTTT. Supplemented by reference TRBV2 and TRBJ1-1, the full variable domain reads EPEVTQTPSHQVTQMGQEVILRCVPISNHLYFYWYRQILGQKVEFLVSFYNNEISEKSEIFDDQFSVERPDGSNFTLKIRSTKLEDSAMYFCASGDSPQAFFGQGTRLTVV.

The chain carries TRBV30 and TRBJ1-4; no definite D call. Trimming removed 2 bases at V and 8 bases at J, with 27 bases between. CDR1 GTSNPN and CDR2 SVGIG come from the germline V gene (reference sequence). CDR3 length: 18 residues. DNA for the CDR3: TGTGCCTGGAGTCCCACTCGATGGTGGGAGGACCGGTGGGAAAAACTGTTTTTT. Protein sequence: CAWSPTRWWEDRWEKLFF.

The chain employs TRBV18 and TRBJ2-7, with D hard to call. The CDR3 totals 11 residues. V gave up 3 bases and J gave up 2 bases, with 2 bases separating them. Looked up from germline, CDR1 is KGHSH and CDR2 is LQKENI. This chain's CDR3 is CASSPAYEQYF. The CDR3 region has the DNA TGTGCCAGCTCACCCGCCTACGAGCAGTACTTC.

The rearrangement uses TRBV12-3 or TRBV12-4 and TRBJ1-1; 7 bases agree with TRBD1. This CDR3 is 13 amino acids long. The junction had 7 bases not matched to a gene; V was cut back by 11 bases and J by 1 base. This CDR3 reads CAVRGQENTEAFF. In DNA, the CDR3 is TGTGCCGTCCGAGGACAGGAGAACACTGAAGCTTTCTTT.

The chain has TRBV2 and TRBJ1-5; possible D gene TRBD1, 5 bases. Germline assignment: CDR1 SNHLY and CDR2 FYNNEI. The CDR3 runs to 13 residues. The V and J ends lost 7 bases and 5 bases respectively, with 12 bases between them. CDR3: CASKRMGDQPQHF. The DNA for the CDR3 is TGTGCCAGCAAACGGATGGGGGATCAGCCCCAGCATTTT.

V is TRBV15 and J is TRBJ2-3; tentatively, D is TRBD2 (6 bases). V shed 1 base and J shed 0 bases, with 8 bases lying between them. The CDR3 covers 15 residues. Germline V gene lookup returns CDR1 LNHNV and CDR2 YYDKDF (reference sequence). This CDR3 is CATSRGAGSTDTQYF. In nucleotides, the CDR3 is TGTGCCACCAGCAGAGGGGCGGGGAGCACAGATACGCAGTATTTT.

The CDR3 region has the DNA TGTGCCGGCCAGGGAGTAAAGGACGGGGAGCTGTTTTTT. Its protein is CAGQGVKDGELFF. The rearrangement links TRBV10-3 to TRBJ2-2; D may match TRBD1 or TRBD2 (5 bases each). The V end was cut by 11 bases, the J end by 7 bases, with 17 bases between. Germline CDR1 ENHRY, CDR2 SYGVKD. The CDR3 contains 13 residues.

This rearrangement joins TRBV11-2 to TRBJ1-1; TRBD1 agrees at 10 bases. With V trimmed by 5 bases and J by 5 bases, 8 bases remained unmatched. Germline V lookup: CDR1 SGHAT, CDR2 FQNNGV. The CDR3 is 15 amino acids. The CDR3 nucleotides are TGTGCCAGCAGCCCGGAGACAGGGGGCTGGACTGAAGCTTTCTTT. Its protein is CASSPETGGWTEAFF.

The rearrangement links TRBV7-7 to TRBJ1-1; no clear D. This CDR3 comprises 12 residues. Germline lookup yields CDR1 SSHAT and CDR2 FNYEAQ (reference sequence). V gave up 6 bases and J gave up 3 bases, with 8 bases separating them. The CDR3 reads CASSPRYTEAFF. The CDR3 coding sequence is TGTGCCAGCAGTCCAAGGTACACTGAAGCTTTCTTT.

The CDR3 loop reads CASSPEGRGEAFF. Written as DNA, the CDR3 is TGTGCCAGCAGCCCAGAAGGCAGAGGTGAAGCTTTCTTT. This chain links TRBV28 with TRBJ1-1; D unclear. The germline V gene has CDR1 MDHEN and CDR2 SYDVKM. Between the trimmed V and J ends, which lost 6 bases and 7 bases, there was a span of 15 bases. This CDR3 is 13 amino acids long.

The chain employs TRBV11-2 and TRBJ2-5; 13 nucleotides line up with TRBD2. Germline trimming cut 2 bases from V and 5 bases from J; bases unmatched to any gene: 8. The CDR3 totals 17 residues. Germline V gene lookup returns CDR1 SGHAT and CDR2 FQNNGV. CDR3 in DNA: TGTGCCAGCAGCTTAACGGGAGGGACTAGCGGGAAGGAGACCCAGTACTTC. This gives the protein CASSLTGGTSGKETQYF.

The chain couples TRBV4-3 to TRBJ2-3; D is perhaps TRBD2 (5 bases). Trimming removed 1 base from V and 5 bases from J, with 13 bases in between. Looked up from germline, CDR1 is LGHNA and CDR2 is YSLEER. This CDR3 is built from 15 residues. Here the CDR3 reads CASSQALRAVDTQYF. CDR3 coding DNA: TGCGCCAGCAGCCAAGCCCTACGAGCGGTAGATACGCAGTATTTT.

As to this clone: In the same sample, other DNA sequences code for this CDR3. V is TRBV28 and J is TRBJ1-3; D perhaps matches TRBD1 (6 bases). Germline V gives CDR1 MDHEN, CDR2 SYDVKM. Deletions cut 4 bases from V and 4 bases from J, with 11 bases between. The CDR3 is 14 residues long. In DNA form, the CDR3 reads TGTGCCAGCAGTTCTGGGACATCCGGAAACACCATATATTTT. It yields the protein CASSSGTSGNTIYF.

The CDR3 bases are TGCGCCAGCAGCTTGGCCACCCCTCGGGGCGCAGATACGCAGTATTTT. Translated: CASSLATPRGADTQYF. This sequence joins TRBV5-1 and TRBJ2-3; D is possibly TRBD1 or TRBD2 (5 bases each). Trimming removed 0 bases from V and 4 bases from J, with 15 bases in between. Germline V lookup: CDR1 SGHRS, CDR2 YFSETQ. This CDR3 has 16 amino acids.

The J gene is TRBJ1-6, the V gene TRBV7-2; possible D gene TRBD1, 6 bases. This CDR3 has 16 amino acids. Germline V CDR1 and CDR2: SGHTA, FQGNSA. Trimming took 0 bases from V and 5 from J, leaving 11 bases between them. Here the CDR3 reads CASSLASTGNNSPLHF. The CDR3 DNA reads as TGTGCCAGCAGCTTAGCTTCAACAGGGAATAATTCACCCCTCCACTTT. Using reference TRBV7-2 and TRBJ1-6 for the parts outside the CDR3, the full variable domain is GAGVSQSPSNKVTEKGKDVELRCDPISGHTALYWYRQSLGQGLEFLIYFQGNSAPDKSGLPSDRFSAERTGGSVSTLTIQRTQQEDSAVYLCASSLASTGNNSPLHFGNGTRLTVT.

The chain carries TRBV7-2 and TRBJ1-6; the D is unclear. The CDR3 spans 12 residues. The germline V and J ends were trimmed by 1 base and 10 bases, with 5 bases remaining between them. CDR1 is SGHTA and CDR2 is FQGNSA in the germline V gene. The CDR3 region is CASSLDRSPLHF. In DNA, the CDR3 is TGTGCCAGCAGCTTAGATAGGTCACCCCTCCACTTT. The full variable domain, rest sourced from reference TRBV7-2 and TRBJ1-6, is GAGVSQSPSNKVTEKGKDVELRCDPISGHTALYWYRQSLGQGLEFLIYFQGNSAPDKSGLPSDRFSAERTGGSVSTLTIQRTQQEDSAVYLCASSLDRSPLHFGNGTRLTVT.

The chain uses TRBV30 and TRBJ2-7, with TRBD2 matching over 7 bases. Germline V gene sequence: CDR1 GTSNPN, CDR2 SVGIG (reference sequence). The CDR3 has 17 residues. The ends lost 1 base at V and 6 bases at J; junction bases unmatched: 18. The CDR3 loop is CAWSGSRTGGWKIEQYF. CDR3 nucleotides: TGTGCCTGGAGTGGATCTAGGACGGGAGGTTGGAAAATCGAGCAGTACTTC.